Below, 2 T cell receptor beta chains from the same sample are listed, as sequenced in a study of blood T cells in healthy people across ages. It was with a sample-barcoded 5' primer and a J-beta primer mix that a second PCR of roughly 7 to 12 cycles was run. TCRdb independently ran MiXCR on the 5' RACE reads; one entry per CDR3 protein. In the table there are about 940,000 distinct CDR3 sequences, under 50% of which are singletons. Sequenced: blood. These receptors originate from a man between 25 and 39 years old in good health.

This clonotype was observed many times. The chain joins TRBV7-2 to TRBJ2-5; D gene ambiguous. Germline V lookup: CDR1 SGHTA, CDR2 FQGNSA. The CDR3 extends over 14 amino acids. Trimming left V 1 base short and J 5 bases short, with 11 bases between. For the CDR3, the DNA is TGTGCCAGCAGCTTAGAAGCTCGTTTGGAGACCCAGTACTTC. Translated, it gives CASSLEARLETQYF.

In its sample, this clonotype was seen a few times. V usage is TRBV4-1 and J usage is TRBJ1-1; 7 bases match TRBD1. The CDR3 totals 18 residues. V lost 0 bases and J lost 3; bases outside the gene matches: 13. Per germline, CDR1 MGHRA and CDR2 YSYEKL. This CDR3 is CASSQDRTGWGIDTEAFF. The CDR3, as DNA: TGCGCCAGCAGCCAAGACAGGACAGGATGGGGGATCGACACTGAAGCTTTCTTT.